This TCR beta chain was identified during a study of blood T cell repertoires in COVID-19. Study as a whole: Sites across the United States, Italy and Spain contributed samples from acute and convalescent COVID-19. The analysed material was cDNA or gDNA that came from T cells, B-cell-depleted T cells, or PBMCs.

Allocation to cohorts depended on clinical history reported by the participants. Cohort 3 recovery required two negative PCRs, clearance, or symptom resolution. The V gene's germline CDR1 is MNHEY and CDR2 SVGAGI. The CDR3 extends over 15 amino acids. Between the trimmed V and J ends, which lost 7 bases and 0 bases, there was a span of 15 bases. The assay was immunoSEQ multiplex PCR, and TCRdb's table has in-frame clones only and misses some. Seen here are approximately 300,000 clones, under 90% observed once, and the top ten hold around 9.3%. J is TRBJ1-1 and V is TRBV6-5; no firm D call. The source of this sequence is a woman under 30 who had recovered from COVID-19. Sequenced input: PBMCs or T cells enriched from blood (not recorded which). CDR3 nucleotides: TGTGCCAGCACCCGTGTACTAAGTATGAACACTGAAGCTTTCTTT. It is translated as CASTRVLSMNTEAFF.